This T cell receptor beta chain came from a study of control samples from healthy donors and cancer patients. Note on this clone: This sample includes further DNA sequences coding for the same CDR3.

Profiling relied on immunoSEQ multiplex PCR, and the TCRdb table lists in-frame clones only, not all of them. Of about 130,000 clones listed, 85% to 95% are singletons. The germline gives CDR1 GTSNPN, CDR2 SVGIG (reference sequence). This CDR3 has 12 amino acids. V was cut by 0 bases and J by 6 bases, with 6 bases left in between. The TCR originated in a man aged 50-60 years with head and neck cancer. This chain joins TRBV30 and TRBJ1-5; D call uncertain. The specimen was PBMCs. The CDR3 protein is CAWSVRGQPQHF. In nucleotides, the CDR3 is TGTGCCTGGAGTGTACGAGGTCAGCCCCAGCATTTT.